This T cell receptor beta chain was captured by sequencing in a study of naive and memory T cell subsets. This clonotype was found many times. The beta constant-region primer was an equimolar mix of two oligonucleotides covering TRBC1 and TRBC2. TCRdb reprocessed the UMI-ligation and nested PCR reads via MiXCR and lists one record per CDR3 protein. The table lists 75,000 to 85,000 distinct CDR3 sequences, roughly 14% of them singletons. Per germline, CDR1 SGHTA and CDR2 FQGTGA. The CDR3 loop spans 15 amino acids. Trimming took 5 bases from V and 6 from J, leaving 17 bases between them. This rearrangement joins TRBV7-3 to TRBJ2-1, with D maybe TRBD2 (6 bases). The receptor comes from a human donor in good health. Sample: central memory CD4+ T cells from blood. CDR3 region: CASSPNVAESNEQFF. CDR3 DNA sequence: TGTGCCAGCAGCCCGAACGTAGCGGAGTCCAATGAGCAGTTCTTC.